The rows below give T cell receptor beta chains drawn from one sample of a study of blood T cell repertoires in COVID-19. Data came from immunoSEQ multiplex PCR; TCRdb stores just in-frame clones and leaves some out. The sample shows roughly 450,000 clones, roughly 91% of them seen only once. The sample consisted of PBMCs or T cells enriched from blood (not recorded which). The source is a man aged 18 to 29 who had recovered from COVID-19. Both conserved end residues are trimmed from each CDR3.

v_call: TRBV6-5
j_call: TRBJ2-3
cdr3_aa: ASRRREGTDTQY

v_call: TRBV5-1
j_call: TRBJ2-5
cdr3_aa: ASSFAWSQETQY

v_call: TRBV5-8
j_call: TRBJ2-2
cdr3_aa: ASSLGRPTGELF

v_call: TRBV7-9
j_call: TRBJ1-4
cdr3_aa: ASSLEGGGANEKLF

v_call: TRBV4-1
j_call: TRBJ2-1
cdr3_aa: ASSQSPGLAGDSYNEQF

v_call: TRBV28
j_call: TRBJ1-6
cdr3_aa: ASSLLGQSIYNSPLH

v_call: TRBV27
j_call: TRBJ1-1
cdr3_aa: ASSLAGGKNTEAF

v_call: TRBV24-1
j_call: TRBJ2-3
cdr3_aa: ATASGLVPDTQY

v_call: TRBV6-1
j_call: TRBJ2-7
cdr3_aa: ASSEVSVYEQY

v_call: TRBV27
j_call: TRBJ1-3
cdr3_aa: ASSFFEASGNTIY

v_call: TRBV3-1/TRBV3-2
j_call: TRBJ1-4
cdr3_aa: ASSQEGGLGEKLF